The 26 T cell receptor beta chains below all came from one sample that was sequenced in a study of blood T cell repertoires in COVID-19. The method was immunoSEQ multiplex PCR; TCRdb's version includes in-frame clones alone and lacks a portion of them. The sample holds 150,000 to 250,000 clones, about 80% seen once. The material sequenced was PBMCs or T cells enriched from blood (not recorded which). These receptors all stem from a man aged 40-55 years who had recovered from COVID-19.

The V gene is TRBV5-1, the J gene TRBJ2-1; 15 bases map to TRBD2. After removal of 4 bases from V and 10 bases from J, the junction contained 6 bases not matched to a gene. CDR1 SGHRS and CDR2 YFSETQ come from the germline V gene. This CDR3 contains 15 residues. The DNA for the CDR3 is TGCGCCAGCAGCGGTGGGACTAGCGGGGGGAGAGAGCAGTTCTTC. Protein sequence: CASSGGTSGGREQFF.

The chain employs TRBV6-5 and TRBJ1-1, with a possible D match to TRBD1 (5 bases). Germline-derived CDR1 and CDR2 are MNHEY and SVGAGI. This CDR3 region has 14 residues. Trimming shortened V by 9 bases and J by 4 bases, and 18 bases separated the two germline ends. In nucleotides, the CDR3 is TGTGCCAGTAACCAGGGCAGTCCGGGCACTGAAGCTTTCTTT. It encodes CASNQGSPGTEAFF.

The V gene is TRBV21-1, the J gene TRBJ1-5; the DNA was not compared with TRBD1, the D call given in the table. TRBV21-1 is a pseudogene segment. The CDR3 is 19 amino acids. The DNA for the CDR3 is TGTGCCAGCAGCAAAAATGGACAGGGGTCCTTGTATAGCAATCAGCCCCAGCATTTT. This translates into CASSKNGQGSLYSNQPQHF.

This chain joins TRBV2 and TRBJ2-7; 7 bases fit TRBD1. The CDR3 spans 14 residues. V was pared by 7 bases and J by 3 bases, with 9 bases of the junction left unmatched. Germline CDR1 reads SNHLY; CDR2 reads FYNNEI. CDR3 bases: TGTGCCAGCACCCTAAGGACAGGTATCTACGAGCAGTACTTC. Protein sequence: CASTLRTGIYEQYF.

The chain uses TRBV5-5 and TRBJ1-1, with D unresolved. The V gene's germline CDR1 is SGHKS and CDR2 YYEKEE (reference sequence). The V and J ends lost 0 bases and 3 bases respectively, with 12 bases between them. The CDR3 covers 15 residues. CDR3 sequence: CASSLDHWLDTEAFF. CDR3 bases: TGTGCCAGCAGCTTGGATCACTGGTTGGACACTGAAGCTTTCTTT.

The J gene is TRBJ1-2, the V gene TRBV20-1; D gene ambiguous. Trimming removed 6 bases at V and 0 bases at J, with 5 bases between. CDR1 and CDR2 (germline): DFQATT, SNEGSKA (reference sequence). The CDR3 has 11 residues. CDR3 protein: CSAGSNYGYTF. The CDR3, as DNA: TGCAGTGCGGGCTCTAACTATGGCTACACCTTC.

The chain uses TRBV6-5 and TRBJ1-3, with 7 bases that match TRBD1. This CDR3 region has 13 residues. CDR1 and CDR2 from the germline V gene are MNHEY and SVGAGI. With 7 bases clipped from V and 6 bases from J, the junction kept 6 bases outside the gene matches. CDR3 DNA: TGTGCCAGCAATCCAGGGGGGACAAACACCATATATTTT. Translating gives CASNPGGTNTIYF.

V and J are TRBV18 and TRBJ1-5; the match to TRBD1 covers 7 bases. Germline V gives CDR1 KGHSH, CDR2 LQKENI. The CDR3 has 17 amino acids. After removal of 3 bases from V and 2 bases from J, the junction contained 10 bases not matched to a gene. The CDR3, as DNA: TGTGCCAGCTCACCTAGAGACAGGGTTAAGGGCAATCAGCCCCAGCATTTT. Translation: CASSPRDRVKGNQPQHF. The variable domain in full, completed from reference TRBV18 and TRBJ1-5, reads NAGVMQNPRHLVRRRGQEARLRCSPMKGHSHVYWYRQLPEEGLKFMVYLQKENIIDESGMPKERFSAEFPKEGPSILRIQQVVRGDSAAYFCASSPRDRVKGNQPQHFGDGTRLSIL.

The J gene is TRBJ1-2, the V gene TRBV29-1; D not certain. In germline, CDR1 is SQVTM, CDR2 ANQGSEA. V lost 0 bases to trimming and J lost 2 bases, with 13 bases between them. The CDR3 totals 15 residues. The CDR3 reads CSVEDLRGYNYGYTF. The CDR3 nucleotides are TGCAGCGTTGAAGATCTACGAGGGTACAACTATGGCTACACCTTC. Complete variable domain (other parts from reference TRBV29-1 and TRBJ1-2): SAVISQKPSRDICQRGTSLTIQCQVDSQVTMMFWYRQQPGQSLTLIATANQGSEATYESGFVIDKFPISRPNLTFSTLTVSNMSPEDSSIYLCSVEDLRGYNYGYTFGSGTRLTVV.

The table lists this clone with a few counts. The chain combines TRBV5-4 with TRBJ2-1; 10 nucleotides agree with TRBD2. Germline trimming cut 2 bases from V and 9 bases from J; bases unmatched to any gene: 5. CDR1 and CDR2 from the germline V gene are SGHNT and YYREEE (reference sequence). The CDR3 contains 14 residues. The CDR3 sequence is CASSLAGGPSEQFF. CDR3 nucleotides: TGTGCCAGCAGCTTAGCGGGGGGGCCTAGTGAGCAGTTCTTC.

The chain uses TRBV5-6 and TRBJ1-2; 8 bases are shared with TRBD1. The CDR3 sequence is 14 residues long. Germline V CDR1 and CDR2: SGHDT, YYEEEE. The J segment lost 4 bases and the V segment lost 3 bases, leaving 5 bases of the junction unmatched. CDR3 in DNA: TGTGCCAGCAGCTGGCGGACAGGGCCCTATGGCTACACCTTC. It translates to CASSWRTGPYGYTF.

V is TRBV30 and J is TRBJ1-2; D possibly corresponds to TRBD1 (6 bases). V was shortened by 5 bases and J by 2 bases, with 12 bases between the two germline ends. Germline V CDR1 and CDR2: GTSNPN, SVGIG (reference sequence). The CDR3 is 13 residues long. DNA for the CDR3: TGTGCCTGGCGGGGACAATCCAACTATGGCTACACCTTC. Its protein product is CAWRGQSNYGYTF.

This chain uses TRBV10-3 with TRBJ1-2, with 7 bases lining up with TRBD1. There are 14 residues in the CDR3. V shed 7 bases, J shed 4 bases, and the junction held 9 bases outside the gene matches. The germline CDR1 and CDR2 sequences are ENHRY and SYGVKD. The CDR3 here is CAITPAGGTYGYTF. Written as DNA, the CDR3 is TGTGCCATCACACCGGCAGGGGGTACCTATGGCTACACCTTC.

J is TRBJ2-1 and V is TRBV7-8, with 9 bases aligning to TRBD2. After removal of 0 bases from V and 6 bases from J, the junction contained 6 bases not matched to a gene. The germline V gene encodes CDR1 SGHVS and CDR2 FQNEAQ. The CDR3 has 16 amino acids. As DNA, the CDR3 is TGTGCCAGCAGCTTAGCGCGTCTAGCGGGGCCCAATGAGCAGTTCTTC. Translated: CASSLARLAGPNEQFF.

The V call is TRBV29-1, the J call TRBJ1-1, with D possibly matching TRBD1 (5 bases). Germline CDR1 is SQVTM and CDR2 is ANQGSEA. V gave up 5 bases and J gave up 4 bases, with 17 bases separating them. This CDR3 is built from 14 residues. CDR3 sequence reads: CSVRRGGVGTEAFF. Written as DNA, the CDR3 is TGCAGCGTTCGACGGGGAGGGGTGGGCACTGAAGCTTTCTTT. The whole variable domain, filled in from reference TRBV29-1 and TRBJ1-1, reads SAVISQKPSRDICQRGTSLTIQCQVDSQVTMMFWYRQQPGQSLTLIATANQGSEATYESGFVIDKFPISRPNLTFSTLTVSNMSPEDSSIYLCSVRRGGVGTEAFFGQGTRLTVV.

This clone has more than one count but fewer than ten. This rearrangement joins TRBV2 to TRBJ2-6; 9 bases line up with TRBD1. The germline CDR1 and CDR2 sequences are SNHLY and FYNNEI. The CDR3 length is 17 residues. After removal of 3 bases from V and 1 base from J, the junction contained 4 bases not matched to a gene. Here the CDR3 reads CASSEMGQGSGANVLTF. DNA for the CDR3: TGTGCCAGCAGTGAGATGGGACAGGGATCTGGGGCCAACGTCCTGACTTTC.

Written as DNA, the CDR3 is TGTGCCAGCAGCTCTGATTTGGCCAGGGAGGGACTTTGGTCACCCCTCCACTTT. It is translated as CASSSDLAREGLWSPLHF. The genes are TRBV5-5 and TRBJ1-6; tentatively, D is TRBD1 (5 bases). The CDR3 loop spans 18 amino acids. The V gene lost 3 bases and the J gene lost 10 bases, with 26 bases spanning the gap. The germline V gene has CDR1 SGHKS and CDR2 YYEKEE (reference sequence).

The chain has TRBV11-2 and TRBJ2-3; 9 bases align to TRBD1. V lost 5 bases, J lost 2 bases, and 5 bases stayed unmatched. This CDR3 spans 15 amino acids. Germline CDR1 SGHAT, CDR2 FQNNGV. The CDR3 DNA follows: TGTGCCAGCAGCCCCCGGGACAGGGTCACAGATACGCAGTATTTT. Its protein is CASSPRDRVTDTQYF.

The rearrangement uses TRBV6-5 and TRBJ1-2; the D gene is possibly TRBD1 (6 bases). The CDR3 is made up of 14 amino acids. V lost 2 bases, J lost 7 bases, and 14 bases lay in between. Germline CDR1 reads MNHEY; CDR2 reads SVGAGI. In DNA, the CDR3 is TGTGCCAGCAGTTACCCGGGCCAGGGGAGTGGCTACACCTTC. Translating it yields CASSYPGQGSGYTF.

This clone was found once. J is TRBJ2-1 and V is TRBV7-9; TRBD2 agrees at 12 bases. CDR1 and CDR2 from the germline V gene are SEHNR and FQNEAQ (reference sequence). There are 17 residues in the CDR3. The V and J ends lost 5 bases and 5 bases, in that order; junction bases with no gene match: 10. CDR3 coding DNA: TGTGCCAGCAGCCCCGGGTCTAGCGGGGGGGCCGACAATGAGCAGTTCTTC. It codes for CASSPGSSGGADNEQFF.

The chain recombines TRBV12-2 with TRBJ2-7; the DNA was not compared with TRBD2, the D call given in the table. TRBV12-2 is recorded as a pseudogene. The CDR3 is made up of 15 amino acids. In DNA, the CDR3 is TGTGCAAGTCGCCCCAAGCGGGGTATTAATCTCGAGCAGTACTTC. The encoded protein is CASRPKRGINLEQYF.

The rearrangement links TRBV6-1 to TRBJ1-1; no clear D. The CDR3 loop spans 14 amino acids. Trimming pared 2 bases from V and 5 bases from J, leaving 12 bases between. Germline CDR1 MNHNS, CDR2 SASEGT. CDR3 coding DNA: TGTGCCAGCAGTGAATCCCTGGCGGAGACTGAAGCTTTCTTT. Translating gives CASSESLAETEAFF.

The chain couples TRBV4-1 to TRBJ1-6; a possible D gene is TRBD1 (5 bases). V was trimmed by 1 base and J by 9 bases, leaving 13 bases between them. There are 15 residues in the CDR3. CDR1 and CDR2 from the germline V gene are MGHRA and YSYEKL. CDR3 in DNA: TGCGCCAGCAGCCAAGGGGCAGGGAGGAGTTCACCCCTCCACTTT. Translation gives CASSQGAGRSSPLHF.

This chain uses TRBV7-2 with TRBJ1-4, with 9 nucleotides matching TRBD1. In germline, CDR1 is SGHTA, CDR2 FQGNSA. V shed 5 bases and J 5 bases; nucleotides not matched to a gene: 3. This CDR3 has 14 amino acids. This CDR3 reads CASSTGTGNEKLFF. The CDR3, as DNA: TGTGCCAGCAGCACCGGGACAGGGAATGAAAAACTGTTTTTT.

The chain employs TRBV5-4 and TRBJ2-7; 7 nucleotides match TRBD1. From germline, CDR1 is SGHNT and CDR2 YYREEE (reference sequence). Losses at the gene ends were 4 bases for V and 2 bases for J; bases not matched to a gene: 3. The CDR3 has 13 amino acids. CDR3: CASSRQGAYEQYF. CDR3 nucleotide sequence: TGTGCCAGCAGCCGTCAGGGGGCCTACGAGCAGTACTTC.

The chain has TRBV2 and TRBJ1-2; 9 nucleotides align to TRBD1. Trimming at V came to 7 bases and at J to 8 bases, leaving 8 bases not matched to a gene. CDR1 is SNHLY and CDR2 is FYNNEI in the germline V gene. CDR3 size: 13 residues. This chain's CDR3 is CASTVTGGEGYTF. For the CDR3, the DNA is TGTGCCAGCACCGTGACAGGGGGAGAAGGCTACACCTTC.